These 7 T cell receptor beta chains were sequenced from one sample in a study of CXCR3-negative and CXCR3-positive naive CD8 T cells (dated by TCRdb to between 2018 and 2020). Overall results and qualifications from the work: TRB CDR3s from CXCR3-positive naive cells showed higher hydrophobicity (lower Kidera factor 4), lower energy, and higher strength and volume indices than CXCR3-negative naive cells.

Antigen specificity for these receptors is unknown. TCRdb names NextSeq 550 as the instrument used. The Human TCR Profiling Kit (MiLaboratory) was used to make UMI-labeled 5' RACE TRB cDNA libraries. TCRdb reprocessed the reads into one record per CDR3 protein sequence, lacking DNA. The table for this sample records over 150,000 distinct CDR3 sequences. The top ten clones comprise approximately 0.46% of the sample. The sample was naive CXCR3+ CD8+ T cells from blood. The cell subset or site label, read with the paper, signifies: CD45RO-CCR7+CD27+CD95- naive CD8+ T cells expressing CXCR3 (TNR3+). The receptors here all came from a human donor in good health. Some clones in this sample may be carry-over from other donors' samples.

The J gene is TRBJ1-2, the V gene TRBV29-1; the TRBD1 assignment by TCRdb is unverifiable without DNA. The CDR3 extends over 13 amino acids. Germline assignment: CDR1 SQVTM and CDR2 ANQGSEA. Here the CDR3 reads CSVTGGANYGYTF.

This chain links TRBV7-6 with TRBJ2-7; TCRdb indicates TRBD1, and absent DNA this call remains unverified. The CDR3 spans 14 residues. CDR1 and CDR2 from the germline V gene are SGHVS and FNYEAQ. CDR3 amino acids: CASSLKGTGYEQYF.

The gene calls are TRBV4-1 and TRBJ2-3; TCRdb's D gene call, TRBD2, goes unchecked for lack of DNA. The CDR3 contains 16 residues. Germline lookup yields CDR1 MGHRA and CDR2 YSYEKL. CDR3 amino acids: CASSREDRGSTDTQYF.

The chain is built from TRBV28 and TRBJ2-3; no DNA is available, so the TRBD1 call from TCRdb remains unchecked. The CDR3 totals 15 residues. CDR1 and CDR2 from the germline V gene are MDHEN and SYDVKM. CDR3 sequence: CASSLVGTGADTQYF.

V and J are TRBV24-1 and TRBJ2-1; TCRdb designates TRBD1, a call that cannot be tested without DNA. The length of the CDR3 is 13 residues. CDR1 KGHDR and CDR2 SFDVKD come from the germline V gene. The CDR3: CATSDLSGNEQFF.

The chain carries TRBV12-5 and TRBJ2-3; TCRdb's D call, TRBD1, is unchecked because there is no DNA. CDR3 length: 14 residues. The germline V gene encodes CDR1 LGHNT and CDR2 FRNRAP. The CDR3 is CASGNRDSTDTQYF.

The CDR3 sequence: CASSLSGRASEQYF. The chain combines TRBV6-5 with TRBJ2-7. Germline CDR1 reads MNHEY; CDR2 reads SVGAGI. The CDR3 length is 14 residues.